This entry lists 30 T cell receptor beta chains sequenced from one sample in a study of early T cells in non-severe SARS-CoV-2 infection. Each CDR3 protein gets one entry after TCRdb re-called the 5' RACE reads with MiXCR. The sample has over 35,000 distinct CDR3 sequences; 5% to 6.5% are singletons. Here the sequenced sample was whole blood, taken at baseline. These receptors originate from an adult who was a healthcare worker with PCR-confirmed SARS-CoV-2 infection or an uninfected control (not recorded which).

This clonotype has just a few counts. This sequence joins TRBV7-6 and TRBJ2-5; 12 bases map to TRBD1. Germline lookup yields CDR1 SGHVS and CDR2 FNYEAQ. The CDR3 length is 16 residues. J gave up 5 bases and V 3 bases, and 7 bases lay outside the gene matches. The CDR3 spells CASSFPGTGGRETQYF. The DNA for the CDR3 is TGTGCCAGCAGCTTCCCCGGGACAGGGGGCAGGGAGACCCAGTACTTC.

This clonotype was recorded at least ten times. The V and J genes are TRBV28 and TRBJ2-2, with 7 bases that match TRBD1. V was pared by 2 bases and J by 5 bases, with 5 bases of the junction left unmatched. The CDR3 contains 15 residues. Looked up from germline, CDR1 is MDHEN and CDR2 is SYDVKM. CDR3 DNA: TGTGCCAGCAGTTTAGCTGCAGGGGGAACCGGGGAGCTGTTTTTT. Protein: CASSLAAGGTGELFF.

This clonotype was counted ten times or more. The J gene is TRBJ2-6, the V gene TRBV18, with no clear D. CDR3 length equals 13 residues. CDR1 is KGHSH, CDR2 LQKENI, per germline. Deletions cut 3 bases from V and 0 bases from J, with 0 bases between. CDR3 amino acids: CASSPSGANVLTF. CDR3 DNA: TGTGCCAGCTCACCCTCTGGGGCCAACGTCCTGACTTTC.

The chain carries TRBV5-1 and TRBJ2-3; D is perhaps TRBD1 or TRBD2 (6 bases each). V gave up 1 base and J gave up 2 bases, with 20 bases separating them. Germline-derived CDR1 and CDR2 are SGHRS and YFSETQ. CDR3 length: 18 amino acids. The CDR3, as DNA: TGCGCCAGCAGCTTGTTTCTGGTACAGGGAGGTGTCACAGATACGCAGTATTTT. Translating gives CASSLFLVQGGVTDTQYF.

This clonotype was recorded many times. The J gene is TRBJ2-1, the V gene TRBV19, with 9 nucleotides matching TRBD1. V shed 4 bases, J shed 2 bases, and the junction held 6 bases outside the gene matches. CDR1 and CDR2 from the germline V gene are LNHDA and SQIVND (reference sequence). This CDR3 contains 16 residues. The CDR3 loop reads CASSKNRGPTYNEQFF. The CDR3 coding sequence is TGTGCCAGTAGTAAAAACAGGGGGCCCACCTACAATGAGCAGTTCTTC.

This clonotype appeared many times. The chain joins TRBV11-1 to TRBJ2-4; D is possibly TRBD1 (6 bases). Germline CDR1 SGHAT, CDR2 FQDESV (reference sequence). This CDR3 contains 14 residues. The V gene lost 8 bases and the J gene lost 0 bases, with 11 bases spanning the gap. Here the CDR3 DNA reads TGTGCCAGCGGTGGGGGCGGAGCCAAAAACATTCAGTACTTC. This translates into CASGGGGAKNIQYF.

Ten or more counts support this clonotype. The rearrangement joins TRBV12-3 or TRBV12-4 to TRBJ2-7; D uncertain. The V and J ends lost 0 bases and 4 bases respectively, with 4 bases between them. The CDR3 consists of 12 residues. The CDR3 protein is CASSLARYEQYF. The CDR3 DNA reads as TGTGCCAGCAGTTTAGCGCGGTACGAGCAGTACTTC.

The chain uses TRBV2 and TRBJ1-1, with D uncertain. The CDR3 contains 13 residues. Trimming shortened V by 6 bases and J by 1 base, and 9 bases separated the two germline ends. CDR1 is SNHLY and CDR2 is FYNNEI in the germline V gene. CDR3 in DNA: TGTGCCAGCAGCTTCACCTGGAACACTGAAGCTTTCTTT. Translated: CASSFTWNTEAFF.

This clonotype was seen a few times. The chain recombines TRBV11-3 with TRBJ1-2; 12 bases are shared with TRBD1. CDR1 SGHNT and CDR2 YENEEA come from the germline V gene. The CDR3 length is 15 residues. Germline trimming cut 5 bases from V and 4 bases from J; bases unmatched to any gene: 5. The CDR3 loop reads CASSNRDRGLYGYTF. The CDR3 bases are TGTGCCAGCAGCAACCGGGACAGGGGGCTCTATGGCTACACCTTC.

Only a few counts were recorded for this clonotype. The chain joins TRBV5-6 to TRBJ1-1, with TRBD1 identical over 7 bases. The V and J ends lost 2 bases and 0 bases, in that order; junction bases with no gene match: 1. In germline, CDR1 is SGHDT, CDR2 YYEEEE. There are 14 residues in the CDR3. The CDR3 sequence: CASSLGTVNTEAFF. DNA of the CDR3: TGTGCCAGCAGCTTAGGGACAGTGAACACTGAAGCTTTCTTT.

This clonotype appeared many times. The chain combines TRBV20-1 with TRBJ2-1; D perhaps matches TRBD2 (5 bases). CDR1 and CDR2 (germline): DFQATT, SNEGSKA (reference sequence). The length of the CDR3 is 11 residues. Deletions cut 6 bases from V and 12 bases from J, with 15 bases between. CDR3 amino acids: CSAREDTRQFF. The CDR3, as DNA: TGCAGTGCCCGGGAAGACACTAGGCAGTTCTTC.

This clonotype has more than one count but fewer than ten. An end of the junction differs from the germline gene, which may be a read error. The genes are TRBV14 and TRBJ2-3, with D unresolved. Germline CDR1 SGHDN, CDR2 FVKESK. CDR3 size: 14 residues. CDR3 in amino acids: CASSEDPAADTQYF. The CDR3 DNA reads as TGTGCCAGCAGCGAAGACCCGGCGGCAGATACGCAGTATTTT.

This clonotype was counted ten times or more. J is TRBJ1-4 and V is TRBV12-3 or TRBV12-4; D remains ambiguous. This CDR3 spans 14 amino acids. V was clipped by 1 base and J by 3 bases, with 6 bases between them. The CDR3 sequence is CASSLGLSNEKLFF. The CDR3 region has the DNA TGTGCCAGCAGTTTAGGCCTATCTAATGAAAAACTGTTTTTT.

This clonotype has ten or more counts. The chain carries TRBV6-2 or TRBV6-3 and TRBJ2-5, with TRBD2 matching over 9 bases. The J segment lost 3 bases and the V segment lost 8 bases, leaving 13 bases of the junction unmatched. Germline V gene sequence: CDR1 MNHEY, CDR2 SVGEGT. The CDR3 extends over 16 amino acids. The DNA for the CDR3 is TGTGCCAGCCTACCAGCCTTGGGCGGGGGGGAAGAGACCCAGTACTTC. Translation gives CASLPALGGGEETQYF.

This chain links TRBV7-8 with TRBJ2-6; 7 nucleotides match TRBD1. Germline V lookup: CDR1 SGHVS, CDR2 FQNEAQ. This CDR3 contains 18 residues. V trimming: 5 bases; J trimming: 0 bases; junction bases outside the gene matches: 10. The CDR3 DNA sequence: TGTGCCAGCAGCCCCGACAGGGTCCTTAGCTCTGGGGCCAACGTCCTGACTTTC. It translates to CASSPDRVLSSGANVLTF.

There are many counts of this clonotype. V gene TRBV19 combines with J gene TRBJ2-1; 9 bases are a match to TRBD2. Germline V CDR1 and CDR2: LNHDA, SQIVND (reference sequence). V lost 1 base, J lost 2 bases, and 6 bases stayed unmatched. The CDR3 has 17 residues. CDR3 region: CASSIGERGVTYNEQFF. CDR3 nucleotides: TGTGCCAGTAGTATAGGCGAGCGGGGGGTAACCTACAATGAGCAGTTCTTC.

This clonotype has only a few counts. J is TRBJ2-7 and V is TRBV3-1; 8 positions agree with TRBD1. CDR1 is LGHDT, CDR2 YNNKEL, per germline (reference sequence). This CDR3 region has 16 residues. After removal of 1 base from V and 3 bases from J, the junction contained 8 bases not matched to a gene. The CDR3 spells CASSQARGTGRYEQYF. The CDR3 coding sequence is TGTGCCAGCAGCCAAGCTAGGGGGACAGGACGCTACGAGCAGTACTTC.

At least ten counts were recorded for this clonotype. This rearrangement joins TRBV4-3 to TRBJ2-1, with 12 nucleotides matching TRBD1. The junction had 6 bases not matched to a gene; V was cut back by 3 bases and J by 6 bases. The CDR3 sequence is 16 residues long. Germline assignment: CDR1 LGHNA and CDR2 YSLEER. CDR3 residues: CASSHGDRGRANEQFF. The CDR3 DNA reads as TGCGCCAGCAGCCATGGGGACAGGGGGCGAGCCAATGAGCAGTTCTTC.

This clonotype was counted ten times or more. This sequence joins TRBV20-1 and TRBJ1-5; a weak D match, TRBD1 (6 bases). The CDR3 runs 14 residues. V was cut by 1 base and J by 4 bases, with 11 bases left in between. Germline CDR1 reads DFQATT; CDR2 reads SNEGSKA (reference sequence). DNA of the CDR3: TGCAGTGCTAGAGCGGTGGGGACAAATCAGCCCCAGCATTTT. This translates into CSARAVGTNQPQHF.

This clonotype has at least ten counts. V is TRBV12-3 or TRBV12-4 and J is TRBJ1-5; D unresolved. The V gene lost 4 bases and the J gene lost 3 bases, with 10 bases spanning the gap. CDR3 length: 14 amino acids. CDR3 residues: CASSSHSNNQPQHF. The CDR3 nucleotides are TGTGCCAGCAGTTCACACAGTAACAATCAGCCCCAGCATTTT.

This clonotype was seen more than once but under ten times. The chain recombines TRBV5-6 with TRBJ1-2; D possibly corresponds to TRBD1 (5 bases). The CDR3 runs to 15 residues. Germline loops: CDR1 SGHDT, CDR2 YYEEEE. Trimming stripped 7 bases from V and 4 bases from J, with 20 bases between. The CDR3 sequence is CASRAGWGFGYGYTF. The CDR3 nucleotides are TGTGCCAGCCGCGCTGGTTGGGGCTTCGGCTATGGCTACACCTTC.

The rearrangement uses TRBV29-1 and TRBJ2-1, with D perhaps TRBD2 (6 bases). V lost 6 bases, J lost 6 bases, and 15 bases lay in between. The length of the CDR3 is 13 residues. The germline CDR1 and CDR2 sequences are SQVTM and ANQGSEA. The CDR3 is CSVRQRAGNEQFF. The CDR3 DNA reads as TGCAGCGTCAGACAGAGAGCGGGCAATGAGCAGTTCTTC.

This clonotype has a count of ten or more. The chain joins TRBV21-1 to TRBJ2-7; TRBD1 was called by the table and not checked on the DNA. TRBV21-1 is tagged as a pseudogene. This CDR3 spans 15 amino acids. CDR3 nucleotides: TGTGCCAGCAGCCCCACCTCGGTGGGGCCCTACGAGCAGTACTTC. Its protein is CASSPTSVGPYEQYF.

This clonotype was seen ten or more times. The chain combines TRBV6-2 or TRBV6-3 with TRBJ2-1, with D tentatively TRBD2 (6 bases). Germline-derived CDR1 and CDR2 are MNHEY and SVGEGT. The V gene lost 4 bases and the J gene lost 2 bases, with 15 bases spanning the gap. This CDR3 is built from 16 residues. The CDR3 reads CASSSKGLKTYNEQFF. The CDR3 DNA follows: TGTGCCAGCAGTTCCAAGGGACTGAAAACCTACAATGAGCAGTTCTTC.

The chain recombines TRBV12-3 or TRBV12-4 with TRBJ1-5, with 8 bases lining up with TRBD1. Losses at the gene ends were 3 bases for V and 3 bases for J; bases not matched to a gene: 4. This CDR3 region has 15 residues. This CDR3 reads CASSLRGQDNQPQHF. The CDR3 DNA reads TGTGCCAGCAGTTTGCGGGGACAGGACAATCAGCCCCAGCATTTT.

In its sample, this clonotype was seen many times. The chain recombines TRBV12-3 or TRBV12-4 with TRBJ2-1, with 12 bases aligning to TRBD2. This CDR3 region has 16 residues. The J segment lost 7 bases and the V segment lost 6 bases, leaving 10 bases of the junction unmatched. Here the CDR3 DNA reads TGTGCCAGCAGCCGAGGACTAGCGGGGACCGGTAATGAGCAGTTCTTC. Residues: CASSRGLAGTGNEQFF.

This clonotype showed up just a few times. This chain uses TRBV5-1 with TRBJ1-1; 7 bases match TRBD1. The V gene end was trimmed by 1 base and the J gene end by 5 bases; junction bases not matched to a gene: 11. This CDR3 spans 16 amino acids. CDR1 and CDR2 from the germline V gene are SGHRS and YFSETQ. The CDR3 loop reads CASSLTGARRDTEAFF. The CDR3 nucleotides read TGCGCCAGCAGCTTGACAGGGGCGAGGAGAGATACTGAAGCTTTCTTT.

This clonotype was recorded a few times. The chain couples TRBV9 to TRBJ1-2, with D possibly TRBD1 on 5 matching bases. CDR1 and CDR2 from the germline V gene are SGDLS and YYNGEE. V lost 2 bases, J lost 5 bases, and 7 bases lay in between. The CDR3 extends over 12 amino acids. In nucleotides, the CDR3 is TGTGCCAGCAGCGTTGACAGATATGGCTACACCTTC. It translates to CASSVDRYGYTF.

In its sample, this clonotype was seen many times. The V call is TRBV11-2, the J call TRBJ2-3, with 7 bases that match TRBD1. Losses at the gene ends were 6 bases for V and 4 bases for J; bases not matched to a gene: 13. Germline V lookup: CDR1 SGHAT, CDR2 FQNNGV. The CDR3 spans 16 residues. The CDR3 protein is CASRSGTVRSADTQYF. CDR3 nucleotide sequence: TGTGCCAGCAGATCCGGGACAGTAAGGTCCGCAGATACGCAGTATTTT. The whole variable domain, filled in from reference TRBV11-2 and TRBJ2-3, reads EAGVAQSPRYKIIEKRQSVAFWCNPISGHATLYWYQQILGQGPKLLIQFQNNGVVDDSQLPKDRFSAERLKGVDSTLKIQPAKLEDSAVYLCASRSGTVRSADTQYFGPGTRLTVL.

The V gene is TRBV29-1, the J gene TRBJ2-3; 9 bases agree with TRBD1. Germline CDR1 is SQVTM and CDR2 is ANQGSEA. Germline trimming cut 5 bases from V and 2 bases from J; bases unmatched to any gene: 5. The CDR3 is 14 residues long. The CDR3 here is CSVYGTGLTDTQYF. CDR3 in DNA: TGCAGCGTTTATGGGACAGGGCTCACAGATACGCAGTATTTT.